These T cell receptor beta chains were read from a single sample in a study of T cells expressing NK-cell markers. TCRdb reprocessed the 5' RACE reads, keeping one entry per CDR3 protein, no DNA. The table gives around 550,000 distinct CDR3 sequences; the top ten clones make up approximately 3.5% of it. Sequenced material: blood T cells: a sorted CD56 or NKG2C T cell subset, CD4+ or CD8+ T cells, or bulk PBMC T cells (not recorded which). These receptors originate from a man between 18 and 29 years old in good health. Both conserved end residues are part of each CDR3.

j_gene | v_gene | CDR3aa
TRBJ2-5 | TRBV20-1 | CSGQGAVETQYF
TRBJ2-7 | TRBV11-1 | CASSLFSTSDEQYF
TRBJ2-1 | TRBV29-1 | CSVEGRQYNEQFF
TRBJ2-1 | TRBV5-1 | CASSLAGGDQLNEQFF
TRBJ2-3 | TRBV12-3/TRBV12-4 | CASSFWQQRTDTQYF
TRBJ2-1 | TRBV5-1 | CASSLVGRPGRDEQFF
TRBJ2-1 | TRBV12-3/TRBV12-4 | CASSPLAGGINEQFF
TRBJ2-3 | TRBV12-3/TRBV12-4 | CASSYRGPSTDTQYF
TRBJ2-1 | TRBV28 | CASSLLRAGDEQFF
TRBJ2-5 | TRBV5-1 | CASSRGDYPYQETQYF
TRBJ2-5 | TRBV12-5 | CASGLYRGLQETQYF
TRBJ2-1 | TRBV4-1 | CASSQVEGVSSYNEQFF
TRBJ2-7 | TRBV7-8 | CASSPRIADSYEQYF
TRBJ2-5 | TRBV7-9 | CASSSGQKETQYF
TRBJ2-1 | TRBV5-6 | CASSLAVIGLAGGNNEQFF
TRBJ2-1 | TRBV10-3 | CAITPSGSSYNEQFF
TRBJ2-1 | TRBV29-1 | CSGVSGSYNEQFF
TRBJ2-7 | TRBV11-2 | CASSRTRDLNFNEQYF
TRBJ2-1 | TRBV29-1 | CSVEATGQGHNEQFF
TRBJ2-3 | TRBV27 | CASSRSLRLSTDTQYF
TRBJ2-1 | TRBV11-3 | CACAGTSGRTVYNEQFF
TRBJ2-7 | TRBV4-2 | CASGPTSGNYEQYF